The 2 T cell receptor beta chains in this list originate from one sample, sequenced in a study of human T cells and chemical hapten exposure (dated by TCRdb to the early 2020s). Library creation used RACE. The sequencer listed for this sample is NextSeq 500. In TCRdb, the public reads were trimmed at Q25 with fastp and aligned with MiXCR, with productive beta chains retained. For every CDR3 protein sequence, its rows merge into one entry that carries the most common genes and DNA. Here the sample has approximately 80,000 distinct CDR3 sequences; roughly 15% occur a single time. 3.5% to 6% of the sample goes to the ten largest clones. Sample time point, as interpreted from the label and publication: pre-sensitization, week 0. Read against the paper, the sample's treatment or condition label means: therapeutic diphenylcyclopropenone sensitization with weekly scalp DPC. The sample was whole blood, taken in connection with sensitization to the hapten diphenylcyclopropenone (DPC). The origin of the receptors is a woman aged 50 to 65 with alopecia areata. Some clones in this sample may be carry-over from other donors' samples.

The chain recombines TRBV28 with TRBJ2-1; 10 bases align to TRBD2. V shed 1 base, J shed 7 bases, and the junction held 10 bases outside the gene matches. Germline CDR1 is MDHEN and CDR2 is SYDVKM. There are 17 residues in the CDR3. CDR3 nucleotides: TGTGCCAGCAGTTTATTTTCCGGGCTAGCGGGAGAGAATGAGCAGTTCTTC. Residues: CASSLFSGLAGENEQFF.

This clonotype has just a few counts. The chain has TRBV20-1 and TRBJ2-7; D remains unclear. Germline CDR1 reads DFQATT; CDR2 reads SNEGSKA (reference sequence). Trimming left V 6 bases short and J 1 base short, with 16 bases between. CDR3 length equals 14 residues. The CDR3 DNA sequence: TGCAGTGCAAACACGGCACTTCCGTCCTACGAGCAGTACTTC. It specifies CSANTALPSYEQYF.